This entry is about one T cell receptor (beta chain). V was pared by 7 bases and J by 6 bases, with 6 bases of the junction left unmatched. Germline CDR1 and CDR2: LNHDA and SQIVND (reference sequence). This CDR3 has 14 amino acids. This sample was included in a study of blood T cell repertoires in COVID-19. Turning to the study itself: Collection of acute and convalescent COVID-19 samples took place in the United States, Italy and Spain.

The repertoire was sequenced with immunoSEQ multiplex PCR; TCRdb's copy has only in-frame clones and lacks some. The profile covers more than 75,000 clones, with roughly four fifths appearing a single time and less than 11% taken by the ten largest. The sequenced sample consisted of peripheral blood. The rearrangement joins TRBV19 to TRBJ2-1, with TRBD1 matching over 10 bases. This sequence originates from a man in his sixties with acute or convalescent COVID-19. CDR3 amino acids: CASKRQGASNEQFF. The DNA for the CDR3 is TGTGCCAGTAAAAGACAGGGGGCGAGCAATGAGCAGTTCTTC.